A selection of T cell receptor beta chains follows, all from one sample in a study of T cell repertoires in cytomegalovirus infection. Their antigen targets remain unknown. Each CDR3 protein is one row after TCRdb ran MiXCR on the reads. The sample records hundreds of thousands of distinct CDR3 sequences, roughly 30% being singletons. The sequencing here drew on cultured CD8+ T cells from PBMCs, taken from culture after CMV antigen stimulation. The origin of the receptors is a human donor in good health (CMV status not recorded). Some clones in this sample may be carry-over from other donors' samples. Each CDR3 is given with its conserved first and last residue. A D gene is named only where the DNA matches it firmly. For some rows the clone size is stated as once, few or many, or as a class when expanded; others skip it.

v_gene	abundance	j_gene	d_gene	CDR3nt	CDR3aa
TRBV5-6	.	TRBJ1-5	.	TGTGCCAGCAGCTATCGGGGGGGGTTGAATCAGCCCCAGCATTTT	CASSYRGGLNQPQHF
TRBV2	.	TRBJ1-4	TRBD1	TGTGCCAGCAGTGAAGAGGGACAGCCAAATGAAAAACTGTTTTTT	CASSEEGQPNEKLFF
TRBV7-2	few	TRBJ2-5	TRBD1	TGTGCCAGCACCCACGGGACAGGGGGCGCGGAGACCCAGTACTTC	CASTHGTGGAETQYF
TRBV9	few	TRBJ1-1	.	TGTGCCCGTCGGGCAGGTGATATGGAGACTGAAGCTTTCTTT	CARRAGDMETEAFF
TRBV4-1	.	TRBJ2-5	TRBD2	TGCGCCAGCAGCCCCTGGAGGGGGGAGCGGGGGGGCCGGGAGACCCAGTACTTC	CASSPWRGERGGRETQYF
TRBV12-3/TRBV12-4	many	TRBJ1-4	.	TGTGCCAGCAGTTTTGGCAACTTGAATGAAAAACTGTTTTTT	CASSFGNLNEKLFF
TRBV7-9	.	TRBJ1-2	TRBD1	TGTGCCAGCAGCGGCCCGGGACAGCCAGCTGGCTACACCTTC	CASSGPGQPAGYTF
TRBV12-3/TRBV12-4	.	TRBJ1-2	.	TGTGCCAGCAGTTTAGCGCTAGTACAGGATGGCTACACCTTC	CASSLALVQDGYTF
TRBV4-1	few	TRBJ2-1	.	TGCGCCAGCAGCCACAGGGGTGACAATGAGCAGTTCTTC	CASSHRGDNEQFF
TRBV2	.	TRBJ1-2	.	TGTGCCAGCGGAGGTGGGAACTATGGCTACACCTTC	CASGGGNYGYTF
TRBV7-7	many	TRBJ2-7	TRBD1	TGTGCTAGCAGCTTAGGGACAGGGATTTACGAGCAGTACTTC	CASSLGTGIYEQYF
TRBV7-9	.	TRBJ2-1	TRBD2	TGTGCCAGCAGCTATCCCTCCTTCTCAGCGGGGGGCTCCTACAATGAGCAGTTCTTC	CASSYPSFSAGGSYNEQFF
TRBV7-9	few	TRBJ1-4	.	TGTGCCAGCAGCTCTAGTGAAAAACTGTTTTTT	CASSSSEKLFF
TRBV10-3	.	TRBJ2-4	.	TGTGCCATCGCCCAGGGCGGAGGGCCCAAAAACATTCAGTACTTC	CAIAQGGGPKNIQYF
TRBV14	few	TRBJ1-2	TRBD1	TGTGCCAGCAGCCAAGATCCTGGACAGGATGCGTATGGCTACACCTTC	CASSQDPGQDAYGYTF
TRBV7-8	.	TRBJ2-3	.	TGTGCCAGCAGCTTAGCGCTAGTGGACTTCACAGATACGCAGTATTTT	CASSLALVDFTDTQYF
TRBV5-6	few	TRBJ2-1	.	TGTGCCAGCAGCTTATTATGGGGGGCTTACAATGAGCAGTTCTTC	CASSLLWGAYNEQFF
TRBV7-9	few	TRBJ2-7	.	TGTGCCAGCAGCTTCTACAGCCTCCGCGAGCAGTACTTC	CASSFYSLREQYF
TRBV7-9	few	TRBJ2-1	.	TGTGCCAGCAGCTTTTCCGAGGGCCGCTACAATGAGCAGTTCTTC	CASSFSEGRYNEQFF
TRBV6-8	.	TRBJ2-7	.	TGTGCCAGCACCCCCGACCCGTGGACGCCTGCGGAGTACTTC	CASTPDPWTPAEYF
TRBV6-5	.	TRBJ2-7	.	TGTGCCAGCAGTTATCGGCGGGACTTACCGTCCTACGAGCAGTACTTC	CASSYRRDLPSYEQYF
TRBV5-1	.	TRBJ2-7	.	TGCGCCAGCAGCCCGAGTCCCACCTTAAGCTCCTACGAGCAGTACTTC	CASSPSPTLSSYEQYF
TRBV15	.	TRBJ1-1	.	TGTGCCACCAGCAGAGATCGAGTTCTGAGCAGTGAAGCTTTCTTT	CATSRDRVLSSEAFF
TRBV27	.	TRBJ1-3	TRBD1	TGTGCCAGCAGTACTACAGGGGTCGGAGGAAACACCATATATTTT	CASSTTGVGGNTIYF
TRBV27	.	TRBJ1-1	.	TGTGCCAGCAGTTTGACAGGACTCACGAACACTGAAGCTTTCTTT	CASSLTGLTNTEAFF
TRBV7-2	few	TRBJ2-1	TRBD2	TGTGCCAGCAGCTTAGGGGCTAGCGGGGGCCCTTCCTACAATGAGCAGTTCTTC	CASSLGASGGPSYNEQFF
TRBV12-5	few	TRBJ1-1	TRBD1	TGTGCTAGTGGTTGGGGGACAGCGAACACTGAAGCTTTCTTT	CASGWGTANTEAFF
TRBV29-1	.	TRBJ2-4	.	TGCAGCGTTGAGGGCAGAGAAAACATTCAGTACTTC	CSVEGRENIQYF
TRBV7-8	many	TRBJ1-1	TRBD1	TGTGCCAGCAGCTCGGACAGGGTGGGAGGTCACACTGAAGCTTTCTTT	CASSSDRVGGHTEAFF
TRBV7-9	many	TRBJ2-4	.	TGTGCCAGCAGCTTATTGGATGGCAAAAACATTCAGTACTTC	CASSLLDGKNIQYF
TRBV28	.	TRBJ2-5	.	TGTGTCAGCAACCCGGGGGGCCCGTACGAGACCCAGTACTTC	CVSNPGGPYETQYF
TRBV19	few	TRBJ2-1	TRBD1	TGTGCCAGTAGTATAGTTAGGACAGGGGGCGCGTCCTACAATGAGCAGTTCTTC	CASSIVRTGGASYNEQFF
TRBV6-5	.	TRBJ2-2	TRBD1	TGTGCCAGCAGTTTACAGGGGGCCGTCGGGGAGCTGTTTTTT	CASSLQGAVGELFF
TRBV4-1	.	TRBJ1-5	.	TGCGCCAGCAGCGCCTCTCCCTGGAGCAATCAGCCCCAGCATTTT	CASSASPWSNQPQHF
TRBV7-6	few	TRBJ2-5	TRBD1	TGTGCCAGCAGGGGACAGGGGGCTTATGAGACCCAGTACTTC	CASRGQGAYETQYF
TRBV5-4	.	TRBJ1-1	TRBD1	TGTGTCAGCAGCGGGACAGCTGAAGCTTTCTTT	CVSSGTAEAFF
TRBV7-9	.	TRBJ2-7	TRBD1	TGTGCCAGCAGCCGTGTGGACAGGAGAACCTACGAGCAGTACTTC	CASSRVDRRTYEQYF
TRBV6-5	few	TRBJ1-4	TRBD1	TGTGCCAGCAGCCCTCCTCAGGGGGGTAATGAAAAACTGTTTTTT	CASSPPQGGNEKLFF
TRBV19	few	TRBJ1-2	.	TGTGCCAGTAAGAAAGGGGAGTTGAACTACTATGGCTACACCTTC	CASKKGELNYYGYTF
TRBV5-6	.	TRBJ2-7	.	TGTGCCAGCAGCACACTAGAGAGGGGCTACGAGCAGTACTTC	CASSTLERGYEQYF
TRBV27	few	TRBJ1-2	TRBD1	TGTGCCAGCAGTAGGGGACAGGCCTATGGCTACACCTTC	CASSRGQAYGYTF
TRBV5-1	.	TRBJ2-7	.	TGCGCCAGCAGCTCCGATCCCGGGGTCGCGTACGAGCAGTACTTC	CASSSDPGVAYEQYF
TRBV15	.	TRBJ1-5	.	TGTGCCGTATCGCAGGCGCCGCGGCAGCCCCAGCATTTT	CAVSQAPRQPQHF
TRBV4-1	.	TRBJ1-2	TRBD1	TGCGCCAGCAGCCAAGACAGGGGGGGCGCAGGAGGCTACACCTTC	CASSQDRGGAGGYTF
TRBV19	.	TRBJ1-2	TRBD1	TGTGCCAGTAGTATCAGGGACAGTCGAATCTATGGCTACACCTTC	CASSIRDSRIYGYTF
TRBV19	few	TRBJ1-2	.	TGTGCCAGTAGTATAGGTCGGGGGAACGGCTACACCTTC	CASSIGRGNGYTF
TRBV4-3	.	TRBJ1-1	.	TGCGCCAGCAGCCAAGATACCGGGCCACCCGCCACTGAAGCTTTCTTT	CASSQDTGPPATEAFF
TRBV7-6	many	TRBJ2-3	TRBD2	TGTGCCAGCAGCTCGCCGGGACTAGCGGGGGGGCCCTGGTATTTT	CASSSPGLAGGPWYF
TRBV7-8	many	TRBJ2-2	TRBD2	TGTGCCAGCAGCTTGGGACTAGCGGGGGGGGAGGGGCTGTTTTTT	CASSLGLAGGEGLFF
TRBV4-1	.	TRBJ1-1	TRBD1	TGCGCCAGCAGCTCTCCAGGGGGCTACGTTGCGACTGAAGCTTTCTTT	CASSSPGGYVATEAFF
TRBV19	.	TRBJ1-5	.	TGTGCCAGTACCATCGACTCGTGGGCATTCGATCAGCCCCAGCATTTT	CASTIDSWAFDQPQHF
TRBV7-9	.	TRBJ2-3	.	TGTGCCACCGAGGGCAGGGACACAGATACGCAGTATTTT	CATEGRDTDTQYF
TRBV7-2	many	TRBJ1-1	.	TGTGCCAGCAGCTTAGCGCCGTCCATGAACACTGAAGCTTTCTTT	CASSLAPSMNTEAFF
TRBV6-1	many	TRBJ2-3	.	TGTGCCAGCAGTGAAGACGAGACAGATACGCAGTATTTT	CASSEDETDTQYF
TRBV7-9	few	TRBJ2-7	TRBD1	TGTGCCAGCAGCCACCGGGACAGGTTTTACGAGCAGTACTTC	CASSHRDRFYEQYF
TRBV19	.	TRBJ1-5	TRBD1	TGTGCCAGTAGTATTACAGGGGGCAAAAGCAATCAGCCCCAGCATTTT	CASSITGGKSNQPQHF
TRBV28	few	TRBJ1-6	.	TGTGCCAGCAGTGCGGGGAGATACTATAATTCACCCCTCCACTTT	CASSAGRYYNSPLHF